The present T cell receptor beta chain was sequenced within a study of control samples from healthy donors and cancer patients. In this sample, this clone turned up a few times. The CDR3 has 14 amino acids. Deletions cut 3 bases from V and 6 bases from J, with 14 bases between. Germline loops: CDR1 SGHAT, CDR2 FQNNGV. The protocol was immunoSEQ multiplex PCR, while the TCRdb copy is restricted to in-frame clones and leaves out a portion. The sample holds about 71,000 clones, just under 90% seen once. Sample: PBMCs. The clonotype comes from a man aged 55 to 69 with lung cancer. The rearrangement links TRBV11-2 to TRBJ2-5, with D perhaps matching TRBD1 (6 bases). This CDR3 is CASSFIRGWQTQYF. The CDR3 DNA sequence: TGTGCCAGCAGCTTTATAAGGGGGTGGCAGACCCAGTACTTC.